The following is a T cell receptor (beta chain) sequence with its context. This sample was included in a study of blood T cell repertoires in COVID-19. Sequenced by immunoSEQ multiplex PCR; TCRdb stores in-frame clones only, minus some. The table records approximately 94,000 clones, under 95% of them present only once. This CDR3 contains 14 residues. V lost 4 bases, J lost 9 bases, and 18 bases lay in between. Germline CDR1 LNHDA, CDR2 SQIVND (reference sequence). The sequence was obtained from a woman in her forties or fifties in a cohort sampled during active COVID-19. The chain combines TRBV19 with TRBJ2-5; D is possibly TRBD1 (6 bases). Sequenced: peripheral blood. The CDR3 region has the DNA TGTGCCAGTAGTACGGGGACACTTCCAAGGGCCCAGTACTTC. This sequence encodes CASSTGTLPRAQYF.